This TCR beta chain appears in the sequencing data of a study of T cells in localized non-small cell lung cancer. Profiled with immunoSEQ multiplex PCR; TCRdb holds only in-frame clones, not every one. The table shows roughly 84,000 clones, with more than 75% occurring only once. Germline V gene lookup returns CDR1 SGHDT and CDR2 YYEEEE. There are 17 residues in the CDR3. V was clipped by 2 bases and J by 5 bases; unmatched bases: 13. To note about this clone: Its antigen is as yet unknown.

Study-wide results and caveats: Higher blood T cell density tracked longer overall survival. Exceeding tumor, uninvolved adjacent lung had the highest T cell clonality.

The chain uses TRBV5-6 and TRBJ2-7; TRBD2 agrees at 10 bases. Sequenced here: peripheral blood, sampled before any cancer treatment. This clonotype originated in a woman between 35 and 70 years old with stage I squamous cell lung carcinoma. The CDR3 DNA reads TGTGCCAGCAGCTTTACCGCGATTAGCGGGGGGCCGCACGAGCAGTACTTC. Translating it yields CASSFTAISGGPHEQYF.